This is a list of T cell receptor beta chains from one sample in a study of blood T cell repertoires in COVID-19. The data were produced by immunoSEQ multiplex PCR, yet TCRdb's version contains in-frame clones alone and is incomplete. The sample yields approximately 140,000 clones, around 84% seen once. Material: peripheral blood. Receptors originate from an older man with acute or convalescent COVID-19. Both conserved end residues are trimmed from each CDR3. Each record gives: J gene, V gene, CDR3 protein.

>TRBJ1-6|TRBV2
ARSTRLNSPLH
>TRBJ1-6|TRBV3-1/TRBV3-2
ASSQMGRAQSPLH
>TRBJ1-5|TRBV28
ATSTGLNQPQH
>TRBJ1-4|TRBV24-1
ATSVAGATNEKLF
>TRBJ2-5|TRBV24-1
ATSDPGPGQGRWETQY
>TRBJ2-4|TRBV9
ASSAFLAGEGNIQY
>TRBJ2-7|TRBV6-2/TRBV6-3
ASSPPSNRGAHLYEQY
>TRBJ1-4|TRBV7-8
ASSPLLGGNEKLF
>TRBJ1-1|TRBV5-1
ASRRDRGQNTEAF
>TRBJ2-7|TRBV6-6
ASSREGAFGNEQY